This TCR beta chain was documented in a study of cytomegalovirus exposure and HLA in healthy donors. Trimming left V 3 bases short and J 0 bases short, with 14 bases between. Germline CDR1 reads MNHNS; CDR2 reads SASEGT. CDR3 size: 16 residues. Use of 60 Vbeta and 13 Jbeta primers characterized the PCR. Profiled with immunoSEQ multiplex PCR; TCRdb holds only in-frame clones, not every one. The sample contains 120,000 or so clones, about 72% of which appear only once. The receptor was derived from a man aged 50 to 60 in good health and CMV-seropositive. V gene TRBV6-1 combines with J gene TRBJ1-1; D unclear. Sequencing was performed on PBMCs. The CDR3 protein is CASSDLVIQMNTEAFF. The CDR3 region has the DNA TGTGCCAGCAGTGACCTAGTTATTCAGATGAACACTGAAGCTTTCTTT.